The T cell receptor beta chain described here comes from a study of T cells in Graves' hyperthyroidism and ophthalmopathy. Findings of the study overall: Ophthalmopathy onset followed model prediction by a median about seven months.

V gave up 4 bases and J gave up 1 base; unmatched junction bases: 5. Germline assignment: CDR1 DFQATT and CDR2 SNEGSKA (reference sequence). There are 14 residues in the CDR3. In the ophthalmopathy cohort, Clinical Activity Score was at least 3, NOSPECS grade at least 4, and duration under 3 months. Exclusion of a patient resulted from uncontrolled infection, other autoimmune disease, pregnancy or lactation. Every diagnosis used clinical symptoms, serum thyroxine and TRAb, thyroid ultrasound and orbital computed tomography. This clonotype was counted at least ten times. The antigen is unknown. Researchers amplified the TCR beta CDR3 regions from RNA transcripts. The HTBI primer set was used in a first-round RT-PCR of the TCR CDR3. TCRdb analysed the multiplex PCR reads with MiXCR anew, one entry per CDR3 protein. The sample gives some 650,000 distinct CDR3 sequences, 15% to 20% of which show up once; roughly 3.5% is in the top ten.

The rearrangement uses TRBV20-1 and TRBJ2-5, with 8 bases matching TRBD2. The sequenced material came from blood. The sequence came from a woman aged 40 to 49 with Graves' ophthalmopathy. CDR3 nucleotide sequence: TGCAGTGCTACCTTAGCGGGGACCCAAGAGACCCAGTACTTC. It encodes CSATLAGTQETQYF.